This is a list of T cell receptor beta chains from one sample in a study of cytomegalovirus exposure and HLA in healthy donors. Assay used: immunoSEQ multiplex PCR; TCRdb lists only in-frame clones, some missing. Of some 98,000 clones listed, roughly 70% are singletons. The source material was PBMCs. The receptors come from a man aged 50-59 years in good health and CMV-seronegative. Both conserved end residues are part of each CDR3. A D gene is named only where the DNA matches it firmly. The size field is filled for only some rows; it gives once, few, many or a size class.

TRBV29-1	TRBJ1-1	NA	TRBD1	CSVGETGGRAFF	TGCAGCGTTGGCGAAACAGGGGGCAGAGCTTTCTTT
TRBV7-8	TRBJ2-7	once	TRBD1	CASSLASGGAYEQYF	TGTGCCAGCAGCTTAGCGTCAGGGGGCGCTTACGAGCAGTACTTC
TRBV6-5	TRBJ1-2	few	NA	CASSPGLSVNYGYTF	TGTGCCAGCAGTCCCGGGTTGTCGGTAAACTATGGCTACACCTTC
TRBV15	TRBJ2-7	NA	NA	CATSRSADRLASYEQYF	TGTGCCACCAGCAGATCTGCGGACAGACTGGCTTCCTACGAGCAGTACTTC
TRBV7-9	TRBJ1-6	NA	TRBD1	CASNLQGNNSPLHF	TGTGCCAGCAACCTACAGGGGAATAATTCACCCCTCCACTTT
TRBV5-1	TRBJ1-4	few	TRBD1	CASSLMGQSNEKLFF	TGCGCCAGCAGCTTGATGGGACAGTCTAATGAAAAACTGTTTTTT
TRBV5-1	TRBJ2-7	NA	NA	CASSLATGTYEQYF	TGCGCCAGCAGCTTGGCTACAGGAACCTACGAGCAGTACTTC
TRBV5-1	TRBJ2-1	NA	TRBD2	CASSHGSGRATNEQFF	TGCGCCAGCAGCCATGGTAGCGGGAGGGCCACGAATGAGCAGTTCTTC
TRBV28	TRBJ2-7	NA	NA	CASSLQVYEQYF	TGTGCCAGCAGTCTACAGGTATACGAGCAGTACTTC
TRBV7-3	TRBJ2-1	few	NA	CASSLRVSPYNEQFF	TGTGCCAGCAGCTTACGCGTTAGCCCTTACAATGAGCAGTTCTTC
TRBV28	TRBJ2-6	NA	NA	CASTWARVGSGANVLTF	TGTGCCAGCACTTGGGCCCGAGTAGGTTCTGGGGCCAACGTCCTGACTTTC
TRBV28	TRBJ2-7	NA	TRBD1	CASSSPGTVPVEQYF	TGTGCCAGCAGTTCGCCCGGGACAGTCCCGGTCGAGCAGTACTTC
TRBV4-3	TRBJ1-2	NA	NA	CASSQDRRPEGYGYTF	TGCGCCAGCAGCCAAGATAGGAGACCAGAGGGCTATGGCTACACCTTC
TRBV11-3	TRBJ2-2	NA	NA	CASSLGPTGELFF	TGTGCCAGCAGCTTAGGGCCCACCGGGGAGCTGTTTTTT
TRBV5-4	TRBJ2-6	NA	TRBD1	CASRVDRAGANVLTF	TGTGCCAGCAGGGTGGACAGGGCTGGGGCCAACGTCCTGACTTTC
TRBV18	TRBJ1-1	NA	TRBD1	CASSPRRDRVAEAFF	TGTGCCAGCTCACCACGGAGGGACAGGGTCGCTGAAGCTTTCTTT
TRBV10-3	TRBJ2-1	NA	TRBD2	CAISGQGLAGNEQFF	TGTGCCATCAGTGGTCAGGGGCTAGCGGGAAATGAGCAGTTCTTC
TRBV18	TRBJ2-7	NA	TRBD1	CASRTGDSYEQYF	TGTGCCAGCCGAACAGGGGACTCCTACGAGCAGTACTTC
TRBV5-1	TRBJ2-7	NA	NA	CASSVGSRGRSSEQYF	TGCGCCAGCAGCGTTGGGAGTCGGGGAAGGAGTTCCGAGCAGTACTTC
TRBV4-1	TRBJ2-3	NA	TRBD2	CASSPGLAGVLWTQYF	TGCGCCAGCAGCCCCGGACTAGCGGGGGTCCTGTGGACGCAGTATTTT
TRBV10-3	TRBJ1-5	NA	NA	CAISDLDTVSNQPQHF	TGTGCCATCAGTGACCTCGACACCGTTAGCAATCAGCCCCAGCATTTT
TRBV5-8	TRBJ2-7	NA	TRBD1	CASSLGTGGYEQYF	TGTGCCAGCAGCTTGGGGACAGGGGGGTACGAGCAGTACTTC
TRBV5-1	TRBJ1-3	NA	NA	CASSSDTAGNTIYF	TGCGCCAGCAGCTCAGACACCGCTGGAAACACCATATATTTT
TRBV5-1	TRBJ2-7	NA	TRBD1	CASQTGQGTYEQYF	TGCGCCAGTCAAACGGGACAGGGGACGTACGAGCAGTACTTC
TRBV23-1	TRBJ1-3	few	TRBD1	CASSRRDRLTISGNTIYF	TGCGCCAGCAGTCGCCGGGACAGACTAACTATCTCTGGAAACACCATATATTTT
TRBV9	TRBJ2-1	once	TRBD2	CASSLTGLAGAFDEQFF	TGTGCCAGCAGCTTAACAGGTCTAGCGGGAGCTTTCGATGAGCAGTTCTTC
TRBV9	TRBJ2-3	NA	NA	CASSVDGSGTDTQYF	TGTGCCAGCAGCGTAGACGGGAGTGGGACAGATACGCAGTATTTT
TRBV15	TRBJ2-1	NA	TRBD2	CATSGGLAGGNEQFF	TGTGCCACCAGCGGAGGGCTAGCGGGGGGGAATGAGCAGTTCTTC
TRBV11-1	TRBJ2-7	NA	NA	CASSFPGSSSYEQYF	TGTGCCAGCAGCTTTCCGGGTTCCAGCTCCTACGAGCAGTACTTC
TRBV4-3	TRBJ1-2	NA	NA	CASSQDGYIGNGGYTF	TGCGCCAGCAGCCAAGATGGATACATCGGAAACGGGGGCTACACCTTC
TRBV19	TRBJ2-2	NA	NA	CASTSGLGGELFF	TGTGCCAGTACCTCAGGGCTAGGCGGGGAGCTGTTTTTT
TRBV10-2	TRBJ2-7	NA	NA	CASSPVERQIYEQYF	TGCGCCAGCAGCCCCGTGGAGAGACAGATATACGAGCAGTACTTC
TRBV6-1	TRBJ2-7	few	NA	CASSRQVGDEQYF	TGTGCCAGCAGTAGGCAAGTAGGGGACGAGCAGTACTTC
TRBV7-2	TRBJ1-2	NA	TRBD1	CASSGRDRGLGGYTF	TGTGCCAGCAGCGGCCGGGACAGGGGCCTCGGAGGCTACACCTTC
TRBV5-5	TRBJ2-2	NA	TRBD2	CASSTGTTNTGELFF	TGTGCCAGCAGCACCGGGACTACGAACACCGGGGAGCTGTTTTTT
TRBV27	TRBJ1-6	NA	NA	CAGRDTCSYNSPLHF	TGTGCCGGTAGGGACACTTGCTCCTATAATTCACCCCTCCACTTT
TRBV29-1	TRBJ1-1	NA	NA	CSVDRGGEAFF	TGCAGCGTTGACAGGGGTGGTGAAGCTTTCTTT
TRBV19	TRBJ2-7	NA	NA	CASSVRSRSAYEQYF	TGTGCCAGTAGTGTCCGGAGTAGGAGCGCCTACGAGCAGTACTTC
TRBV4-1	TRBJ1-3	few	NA	CASSQSGGGLGNTIYF	TGCGCCAGCAGCCAATCTGGGGGGGGACTAGGAAACACCATATATTTT
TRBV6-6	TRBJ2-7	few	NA	CASSPRDGTEEQYF	TGTGCCAGCAGCCCCAGGGATGGAACGGAGGAGCAGTACTTC
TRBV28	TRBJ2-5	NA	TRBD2	CASSSQLAGTETQYF	TGTGCCAGCAGTTCACAGCTAGCGGGAACAGAGACCCAGTACTTC
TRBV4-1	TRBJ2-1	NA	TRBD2	CASSQETSGSPYNEQFF	TGCGCCAGCAGCCAAGAGACCAGCGGGAGCCCCTACAATGAGCAGTTCTTC
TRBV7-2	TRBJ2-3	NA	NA	CASSFSGTDTQYF	TGTGCCAGCAGCTTTTCCGGCACAGATACGCAGTATTTT